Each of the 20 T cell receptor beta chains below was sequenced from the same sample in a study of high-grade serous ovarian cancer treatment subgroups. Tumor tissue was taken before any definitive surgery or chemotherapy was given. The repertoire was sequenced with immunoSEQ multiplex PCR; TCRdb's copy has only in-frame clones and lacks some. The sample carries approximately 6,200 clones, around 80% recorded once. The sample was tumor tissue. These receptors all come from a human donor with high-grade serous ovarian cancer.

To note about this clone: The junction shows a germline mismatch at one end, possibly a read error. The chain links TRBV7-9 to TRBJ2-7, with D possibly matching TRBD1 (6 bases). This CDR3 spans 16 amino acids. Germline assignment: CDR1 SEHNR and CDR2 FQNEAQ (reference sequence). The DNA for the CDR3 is TGCGCCAGCAGCCAAGATGGGGTAGGGGGTTACAACGAGCAGTACTTC. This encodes CASSQDGVGGYNEQYF. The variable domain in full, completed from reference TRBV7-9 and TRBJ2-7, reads DTGVSQNPRHKITKRGQNVTFRCDPISEHNRLYWYRQTLGQGPEFLTYFQNEAQLEKSRLLSDRFSAERPKGSFSTLEIQRTEQGDSAMYLCASSQDGVGGYNEQYFGPGTRLTVT.

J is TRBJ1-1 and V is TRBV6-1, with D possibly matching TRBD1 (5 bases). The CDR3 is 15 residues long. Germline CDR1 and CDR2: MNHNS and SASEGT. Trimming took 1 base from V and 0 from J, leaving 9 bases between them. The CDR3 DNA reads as TGTGCCAGCAGTGAAGGGTGGGGCCTGAACACTGAAGCTTTCTTT. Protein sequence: CASSEGWGLNTEAFF.

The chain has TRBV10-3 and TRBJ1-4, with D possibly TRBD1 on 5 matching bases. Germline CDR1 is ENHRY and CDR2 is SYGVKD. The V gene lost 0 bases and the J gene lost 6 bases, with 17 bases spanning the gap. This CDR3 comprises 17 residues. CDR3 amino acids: CAISESRATGPDEKLFF. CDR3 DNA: TGTGCCATCAGTGAGTCGAGGGCCACAGGCCCCGATGAAAAACTGTTTTTT.

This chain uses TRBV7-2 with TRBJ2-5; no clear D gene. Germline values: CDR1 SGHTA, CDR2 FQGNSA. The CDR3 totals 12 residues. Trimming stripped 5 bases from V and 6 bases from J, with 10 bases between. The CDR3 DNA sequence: TGTGCCAGCAGCCCCGGAAGGCAGACCCAGTACTTC. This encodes CASSPGRQTQYF.

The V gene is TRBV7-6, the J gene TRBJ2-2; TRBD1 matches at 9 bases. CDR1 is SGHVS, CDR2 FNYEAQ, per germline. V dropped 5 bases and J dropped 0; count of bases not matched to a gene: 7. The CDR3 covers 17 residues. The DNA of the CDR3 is TGTGCCAGCAGCCTCTCTACAGGGGGCGCGAACACCGGGGAGCTGTTTTTT. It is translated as CASSLSTGGANTGELFF. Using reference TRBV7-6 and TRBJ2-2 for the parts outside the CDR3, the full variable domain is GAGVSQSPRYKVTKRGQDVALRCDPISGHVSLYWYRQALGQGPEFLTYFNYEAQQDKSGLPNDRFSAERPEGSISTLTIQRTEQRDSAMYRCASSLSTGGANTGELFFGEGSRLTVL.

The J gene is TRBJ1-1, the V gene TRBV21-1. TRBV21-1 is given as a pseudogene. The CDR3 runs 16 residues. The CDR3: CASSKFKGGGSTEAFF. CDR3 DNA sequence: TGTGCCAGCAGCAAATTCAAGGGCGGAGGATCCACTGAAGCTTTCTTT.

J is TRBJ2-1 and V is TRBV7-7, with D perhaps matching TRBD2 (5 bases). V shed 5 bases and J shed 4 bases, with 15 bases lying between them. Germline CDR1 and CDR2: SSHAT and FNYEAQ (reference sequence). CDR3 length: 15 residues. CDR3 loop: CASSPGIAGYNEQFF. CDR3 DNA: TGTGCCAGCAGCCCCGGGATAGCTGGGTACAATGAGCAGTTCTTC. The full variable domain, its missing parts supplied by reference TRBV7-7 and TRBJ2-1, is GAGVSQSPRYKVTKRGQDVTLRCDPISSHATLYWYQQALGQGPEFLTYFNYEAQPDKSGLPSDRFSAERPEGSISTLTIQRTEQRDSAMYRCASSPGIAGYNEQFFGPGTRLTVL.

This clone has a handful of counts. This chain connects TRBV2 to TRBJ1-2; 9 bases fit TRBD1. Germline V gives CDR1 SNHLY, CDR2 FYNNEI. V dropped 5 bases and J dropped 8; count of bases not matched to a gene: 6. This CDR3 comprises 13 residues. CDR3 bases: TGTGCCAGCAGTCCGGACAGGGGCGGGGGCTACACCTTC. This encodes CASSPDRGGGYTF.

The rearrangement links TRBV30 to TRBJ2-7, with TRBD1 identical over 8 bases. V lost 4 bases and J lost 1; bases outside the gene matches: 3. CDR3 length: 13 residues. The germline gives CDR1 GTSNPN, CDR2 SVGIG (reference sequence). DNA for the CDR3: TGTGCCTGGACAGGGGGCGCATCCTACGAGCAGTACTTC. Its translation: CAWTGGASYEQYF.

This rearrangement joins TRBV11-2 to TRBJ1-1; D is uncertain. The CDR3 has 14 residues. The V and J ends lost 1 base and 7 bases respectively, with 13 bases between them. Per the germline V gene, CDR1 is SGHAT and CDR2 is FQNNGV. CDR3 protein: CASSLGVVRGEAFF. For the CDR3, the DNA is TGTGCCAGCAGCTTAGGAGTCGTCCGTGGTGAAGCTTTCTTT.

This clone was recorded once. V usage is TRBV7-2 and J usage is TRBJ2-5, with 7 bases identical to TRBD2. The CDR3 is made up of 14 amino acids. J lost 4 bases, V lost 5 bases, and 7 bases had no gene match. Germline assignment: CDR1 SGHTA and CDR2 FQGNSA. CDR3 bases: TGTGCCAGCAGCCCCGGTGGGGGGGGAGAGACCCAGTACTTC. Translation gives CASSPGGGGETQYF.

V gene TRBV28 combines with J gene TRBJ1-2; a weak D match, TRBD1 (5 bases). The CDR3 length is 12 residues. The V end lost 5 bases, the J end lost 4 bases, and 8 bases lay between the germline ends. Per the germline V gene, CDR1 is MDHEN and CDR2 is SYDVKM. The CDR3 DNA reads TGTGCCAGCAGTGACCAGGGCTATGGCTACACCTTC. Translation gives CASSDQGYGYTF.

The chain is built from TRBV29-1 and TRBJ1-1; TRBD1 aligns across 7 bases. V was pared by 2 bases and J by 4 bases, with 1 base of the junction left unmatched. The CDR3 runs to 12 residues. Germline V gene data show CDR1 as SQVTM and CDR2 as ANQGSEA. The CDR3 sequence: CSVESGGTEAFF. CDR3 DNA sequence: TGCAGCGTTGAATCAGGGGGCACTGAAGCTTTCTTT.

Here the CDR3 reads CASSGQGAGETQYF. The CDR3 DNA reads as TGTGCCAGCAGTGGACAGGGGGCAGGGGAGACCCAGTACTTC. This chain joins TRBV6-1 and TRBJ2-5, with 10 bases aligning to TRBD1. Germline CDR1 MNHNS, CDR2 SASEGT. The CDR3 spans 14 residues. With 4 bases clipped from V and 5 bases from J, the junction kept 4 bases outside the gene matches.

CDR3 sequence reads: CATSPGRAENQPQHF. The CDR3 DNA follows: TGTGCCACCTCCCCGGGCAGGGCAGAAAATCAGCCCCAGCATTTT. This chain links TRBV2 with TRBJ1-5; TRBD1 is a possible D gene (5 bases). V was shortened by 10 bases and J by 4 bases, with 20 bases between the two germline ends. The germline CDR1 and CDR2 sequences are SNHLY and FYNNEI. The CDR3 is made up of 15 amino acids.

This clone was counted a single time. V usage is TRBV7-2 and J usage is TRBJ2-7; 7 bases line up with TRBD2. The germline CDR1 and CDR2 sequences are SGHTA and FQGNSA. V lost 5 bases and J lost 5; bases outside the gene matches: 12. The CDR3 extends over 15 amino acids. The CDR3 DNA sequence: TGTGCCAGCAGCCGCTGGGGAGGGACCCTCGACGAGCAGTACTTC. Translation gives CASSRWGGTLDEQYF.

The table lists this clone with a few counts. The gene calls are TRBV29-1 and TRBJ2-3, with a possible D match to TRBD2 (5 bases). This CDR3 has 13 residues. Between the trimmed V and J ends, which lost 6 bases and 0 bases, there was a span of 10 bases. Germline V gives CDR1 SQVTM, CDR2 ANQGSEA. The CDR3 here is CSVAAVSTDTQYF. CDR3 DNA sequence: TGCAGCGTCGCAGCGGTAAGCACAGATACGCAGTATTTT.

The CDR3 DNA sequence: TGTGCCAGCAGTCCCAGGGGCGACTATGGCTACACCTTC. Protein sequence: CASSPRGDYGYTF. This chain links TRBV28 with TRBJ1-2; D is possibly TRBD1 (6 bases). With 5 bases removed from V and 3 bases from J, the gap between germline ends came to 10 bases. CDR1 is MDHEN, CDR2 SYDVKM, per germline. The CDR3 runs to 13 residues.

In nucleotides, the CDR3 is TGTGCCAGCAGTGAAGCCTTAGGGACAGGGCGCGCTGAAGCTTTCTTT. It translates to CASSEALGTGRAEAFF. The V gene is TRBV6-1, the J gene TRBJ1-1, with 9 bases lining up with TRBD1. The CDR3 has 16 amino acids. Trimming cost V 0 bases and J 6 bases; bases outside gene matches: 8. Germline CDR1 MNHNS, CDR2 SASEGT.

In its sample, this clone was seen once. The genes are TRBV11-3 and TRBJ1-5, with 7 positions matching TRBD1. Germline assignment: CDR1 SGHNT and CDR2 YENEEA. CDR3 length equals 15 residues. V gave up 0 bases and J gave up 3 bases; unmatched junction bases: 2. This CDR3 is CASSLEDRNNQPQHF. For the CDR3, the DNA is TGTGCCAGCAGCTTAGAGGACAGGAACAATCAGCCCCAGCATTTT.